Listed here are 8 T cell receptor beta chains from one sample, sequenced in a study of blood T cells in healthy people across ages. It was with a sample-barcoded 5' primer and a J-beta primer mix that a second PCR of roughly 7 to 12 cycles was run. TCRdb passed the 5' RACE reads through MiXCR, listing each CDR3 protein once. The sample shows hundreds of thousands of distinct CDR3 sequences, approximately 30% of them seen only once. Input material: blood. The source is a woman of 80 years or more in good health.

V and J are TRBV20-1 and TRBJ2-7; TRBD2 agrees at 9 bases. The CDR3 sequence is 14 residues long. Germline values: CDR1 DFQATT, CDR2 SNEGSKA (reference sequence). The trim removed 4 bases at V and 5 bases at J, leaving 9 bases unmatched. CDR3 region: CSAISGTSSNEQYF. DNA for the CDR3: TGCAGTGCTATAAGCGGGACTAGCTCTAACGAGCAGTACTTC.

Regarding this clonotype: This clone may be a read error of a much larger clone one base away. The missing conserved phenylalanine or tryptophan at the end of this CDR3 makes a read error likely. The V call is TRBV7-9, the J call TRBJ1-5; D is perhaps TRBD1 (6 bases). This CDR3 has 17 residues. CDR1 and CDR2 from the germline V gene are SEHNR and FQNEAQ (reference sequence). The V end lost 2 bases, the J end lost 2 bases, and 16 bases lay between the germline ends. CDR3 DNA: TGTGCCAGCAGCTTAAATACAGGGCGGTGGGGCAATCAGCCCCAGCATTCT. It codes for CASSLNTGRWGNQPQHS.

There are many counts of this clonotype. This chain links TRBV9 with TRBJ2-1, with TRBD1 matching over 7 bases. V trimming: 6 bases; J trimming: 4 bases; junction bases outside the gene matches: 10. The CDR3 has 15 residues. CDR1 and CDR2 from the germline V gene are SGDLS and YYNGEE. CDR3: CASTPGQILYNEQFF. CDR3 nucleotides: TGTGCCAGCACCCCGGGACAGATCCTTTACAATGAGCAGTTCTTC.

This clonotype was detected many times. The chain uses TRBV6-6 and TRBJ2-5; 9 bases are a match to TRBD1. CDR1 is MNHNY, CDR2 SVGAGI, per germline (reference sequence). This CDR3 contains 15 residues. Trimming cost V 2 bases and J 5 bases; bases outside gene matches: 6. The CDR3 coding sequence is TGTGCCAGCAGTTACATCACAGGGGGCGGTGAGACCCAGTACTTC. Protein sequence: CASSYITGGGETQYF.

The rearrangement joins TRBV7-9 to TRBJ1-6, with TRBD1 identical over 7 bases. This CDR3 spans 15 amino acids. After removal of 4 bases from V and 6 bases from J, the junction contained 6 bases not matched to a gene. In germline, CDR1 is SEHNR, CDR2 FQNEAQ (reference sequence). The CDR3 loop is CASSSGTEINSPLHF. DNA of the CDR3: TGTGCCAGCAGCTCGGGGACAGAAATTAATTCACCCCTCCACTTT.

This clonotype was recorded many times. The chain carries TRBV20-1 and TRBJ2-7; possible D gene TRBD2, 7 bases. The CDR3 extends over 14 amino acids. CDR1 and CDR2 (germline): DFQATT, SNEGSKA (reference sequence). V lost 3 bases and J 0 bases, leaving 12 bases between the germline ends. The chain's CDR3 is CSASGRGSSYEQYF. Here the CDR3 DNA reads TGCAGTGCTAGTGGGAGGGGGAGCTCCTACGAGCAGTACTTC.

This clonotype was observed many times. V is TRBV7-2 and J is TRBJ1-2; D remains ambiguous. The germline V and J ends were trimmed by 3 bases and 0 bases, with 5 bases remaining between them. Germline V gene lookup returns CDR1 SGHTA and CDR2 FQGNSA. CDR3 length equals 13 residues. The CDR3 DNA reads TGTGCCAGCAGCTTCCCCCCTAACTATGGCTACACCTTC. This encodes CASSFPPNYGYTF.

This chain uses TRBV12-3 or TRBV12-4 with TRBJ1-2; D gene unclear. Trimming took 6 bases from V and 8 from J, leaving 16 bases between them. The CDR3 totals 13 residues. Here the CDR3 reads CASRFWPREGYTF. CDR3 bases: TGTGCCAGCAGGTTCTGGCCGCGAGAGGGCTACACCTTC.